This T cell receptor (beta chain) was observed in a study of T cell responses to AZD1222 COVID-19 vaccine. Across the study: Second doses were pooled across both intervals (about 4 or about 12 weeks).

Measured with immunoSEQ multiplex PCR; TCRdb has only the in-frame clones, and not every one. The sample holds around 95,000 clones, more than 75% seen once. The study's findings and limits: Sampling that yielded the repertoires occurred only after the peak T cell response. Increases in Spike-specific TCR breadth and depth were seen after two AZD1222 doses.

The CDR3 runs to 15 residues. The germline V gene encodes CDR1 SGHVS and CDR2 FNYEAQ. The ends lost 3 bases at V and 3 bases at J; junction bases unmatched: 2. Remarks on this clone: Its antigen is unknown.

This chain connects TRBV7-6 to TRBJ2-2; 9 nucleotides line up with TRBD1. The sample consisted of peripheral blood, taken on day 0 of AZD1222 vaccination. This clonotype originated in an adult in good health. The CDR3 DNA reads as TGTGCCAGCAGCTTGGGGACAGGGTACACCGGGGAGCTGTTTTTT. This translates into CASSLGTGYTGELFF.